Presented here are 18 T cell receptor beta chains from one specimen sequenced in a study of T cell responses to AZD1222 COVID-19 vaccine. Clones were sequenced by immunoSEQ multiplex PCR, and TCRdb holds only the in-frame ones, with some missing. This sample yields about 160,000 clones, of which approximately 90% are seen a single time; 4.4% belongs to the top ten. The specimen comprised peripheral blood, sampled on day 0 of AZD1222 vaccination. These receptors were obtained from an adult in good health.

The chain couples TRBV11-3 to TRBJ2-7; perhaps D is TRBD1 or TRBD2 (5 bases each). The V gene lost 1 base and the J gene lost 1 base, with 17 bases spanning the gap. The CDR3 contains 17 residues. The germline V gene has CDR1 SGHNT and CDR2 YENEEA. CDR3: CASSLALTGTESYEQYF. Here the CDR3 DNA reads TGTGCCAGCAGCTTAGCGCTTACCGGGACGGAGTCCTACGAGCAGTACTTC.

V is TRBV19 and J is TRBJ2-7, with 8 bases identical to TRBD1. Looked up from germline, CDR1 is LNHDA and CDR2 is SQIVND (reference sequence). The CDR3 runs 14 residues. The V and J ends lost 5 bases and 3 bases, in that order; junction bases with no gene match: 6. This chain's CDR3 is CASSPRTGNYEQYF. The CDR3 DNA is TGTGCCAGTAGTCCCCGGACAGGGAACTACGAGCAGTACTTC.

The V and J genes are TRBV15 and TRBJ1-5; 9 nucleotides align to TRBD1. CDR1 is LNHNV, CDR2 YYDKDF, per germline (reference sequence). After removal of 3 bases from V and 6 bases from J, the junction contained 6 bases not matched to a gene. The CDR3 is made up of 15 amino acids. The CDR3 bases are TGTGCCACCAGCAGGAGCACAGGGGGCATTCAGCCCCAGCATTTT. It specifies CATSRSTGGIQPQHF.

The rearrangement joins TRBV7-2 to TRBJ2-3; no reliable D call. Trimming stripped 5 bases from V and 1 base from J, with 13 bases between. Looked up from germline, CDR1 is SGHTA and CDR2 is FQGNSA. The CDR3 loop spans 15 amino acids. CDR3 DNA: TGTGCCAGCAGCAACCTCAGGAGCGGCACAGATACGCAGTATTTT. It yields the protein CASSNLRSGTDTQYF.

The V call is TRBV27, the J call TRBJ2-2; 7 nucleotides align to TRBD2. V was pared by 10 bases and J by 7 bases, with 15 bases of the junction left unmatched. The CDR3 consists of 15 residues. Germline V gene lookup returns CDR1 MNHEY and CDR2 SMNVEV (reference sequence). CDR3 DNA sequence: TGTGCCACCTCCCCCCGGGGGAGGGGCGACGGGGAGCTGTTTTTT. The encoded protein is CATSPRGRGDGELFF.

The chain links TRBV27 to TRBJ2-3, with TRBD2 as a possible D gene (6 bases). V was shortened by 4 bases and J by 4 bases, with 18 bases between the two germline ends. Germline V lookup: CDR1 MNHEY, CDR2 SMNVEV (reference sequence). This CDR3 is built from 16 residues. The DNA for the CDR3 is TGTGCCAGCAGTTCGAATAGCGGCAAGAGCGCAGATACGCAGTATTTT. Translated, it gives CASSSNSGKSADTQYF.

This clone was seen once. The gene calls are TRBV21-1 and TRBJ2-2; the D call of TRBD2 is as the table states it, not checked on the DNA. TRBV21-1 is described as a pseudogene. This CDR3 has 16 amino acids. The CDR3, as DNA: TGTGCCAGCAGCACAAATCGGACTAAGCTACCCGGGGAGCTGTTTTTT. Translated: CASSTNRTKLPGELFF.

The V gene is TRBV6-4, the J gene TRBJ2-7; 12 bases fit TRBD1. The CDR3 contains 14 residues. V was pared by 4 bases and J by 5 bases, with 3 bases of the junction left unmatched. Germline CDR1 and CDR2: MRHNA and SNTAGT. As DNA, the CDR3 is TGTGCCAGCAGTGCCGGGACAGGGGGCGACGAGCAGTACTTC. It yields the protein CASSAGTGGDEQYF.

This clone has a single count. The chain uses TRBV19 and TRBJ2-7; the D gene is possibly TRBD1 (7 bases). CDR3 length equals 15 residues. Between the trimmed V and J ends, which lost 5 bases and 8 bases, there was a span of 22 bases. Germline values: CDR1 LNHDA, CDR2 SQIVND (reference sequence). The chain's CDR3 is CASSASGTAAGKQYF. The CDR3 DNA sequence: TGTGCCAGTAGTGCTTCCGGGACAGCCGCGGGGAAGCAGTACTTC.

The chain links TRBV4-3 to TRBJ2-7; D not certain. The V and J ends lost 3 bases and 0 bases respectively, with 15 bases between them. The CDR3 loop spans 16 amino acids. CDR1 is LGHNA and CDR2 is YSLEER in the germline V gene. The CDR3 here is CASSHSRSTNSYEQYF. The CDR3 DNA reads as TGCGCCAGCAGCCACTCCAGGTCCACTAACTCCTACGAGCAGTACTTC.

This clone was found once. The rearrangement joins TRBV28 to TRBJ1-5, with D uncertain. CDR3 length: 15 residues. CDR1 is MDHEN, CDR2 SYDVKM, per germline. Between the trimmed V and J ends, which lost 3 bases and 9 bases, there was a span of 18 bases. The CDR3 nucleotides are TGTGCCAGCAGTTTGGACGGCGGGCCTAGAGGGCCCCAGCATTTT. This sequence encodes CASSLDGGPRGPQHF. Filled out from reference TRBV28 and TRBJ1-5, the complete variable domain reads DVKVTQSSRYLVKRTGEKVFLECVQDMDHENMFWYRQDPGLGLRLIYFSYDVKMKEKGDIPEGYSVSREKKERFSLILESASTNQTSMYLCASSLDGGPRGPQHFGDGTRLSIL.

J is TRBJ1-1 and V is TRBV28; TRBD1 aligns across 8 bases. The V gene's germline CDR1 is MDHEN and CDR2 SYDVKM. Trimming took 6 bases from V and 1 from J; bases not matched to a gene: 1. The length of the CDR3 is 13 residues. This CDR3 is CASSGQGNTEAFF. The CDR3 coding sequence is TGTGCCAGCAGCGGACAGGGGAACACTGAAGCTTTCTTT. Full variable domain (rest looked up from reference TRBV28 and TRBJ1-1): DVKVTQSSRYLVKRTGEKVFLECVQDMDHENMFWYRQDPGLGLRLIYFSYDVKMKEKGDIPEGYSVSREKKERFSLILESASTNQTSMYLCASSGQGNTEAFFGQGTRLTVV.

V gene TRBV18 combines with J gene TRBJ2-5; 7 nucleotides agree with TRBD2. The CDR3 runs to 14 residues. V lost 1 base and J lost 2; bases outside the gene matches: 1. Germline V gives CDR1 KGHSH, CDR2 LQKENI. The CDR3 reads CASSPRRGQETQYF. In DNA form, the CDR3 reads TGTGCCAGCTCACCACGGCGGGGGCAAGAGACCCAGTACTTC.

On this clone itself: Other nucleotide sequences in the sample specify the same CDR3. V gene TRBV7-9 combines with J gene TRBJ1-2, with no clear D. This CDR3 is built from 12 residues. The germline V and J ends were trimmed by 5 bases and 3 bases, with 7 bases remaining between them. Germline-derived CDR1 and CDR2 are SEHNR and FQNEAQ (reference sequence). In nucleotides, the CDR3 is TGTGCCAGCAGCCCCGGTGACTATGGCTACACCTTC. Translation: CASSPGDYGYTF.

This chain links TRBV14 with TRBJ2-7, with D maybe TRBD2 (6 bases). Germline assignment: CDR1 SGHDN and CDR2 FVKESK. CDR3 length equals 13 residues. The germline V and J ends were trimmed by 4 bases and 3 bases, with 10 bases remaining between them. In DNA, the CDR3 is TGTGCCAGCAGCCCCTGGGACTTCTACGAGCAGTACTTC. It codes for CASSPWDFYEQYF.

The chain joins TRBV5-1 to TRBJ2-7; D assignment may be TRBD1 or TRBD2 (6 bases each). Trimming took off 8 bases at V and 6 bases at J, with 24 bases between the two ends. From germline, CDR1 is SGHRS and CDR2 YFSETQ. The CDR3 covers 15 residues. The CDR3 nucleotides are TGCGCCAGTACAAGAGGGGGACTTCGGGGAACCGAGCAGTACTTC. It codes for CASTRGGLRGTEQYF.

The V and J genes are TRBV6-5 and TRBJ2-2; D ambiguous. The germline V gene encodes CDR1 MNHEY and CDR2 SVGAGI. Deletions cut 2 bases from V and 6 bases from J, with 13 bases between. The CDR3 runs to 15 residues. The chain's CDR3 is CASSYKPIRAGELFF. CDR3 sequence (DNA): TGTGCCAGCAGTTACAAGCCCATTCGCGCCGGGGAGCTGTTTTTT.

V usage is TRBV6-6 and J usage is TRBJ2-2; D is uncertain. The germline CDR1 and CDR2 sequences are MNHNY and SVGAGI (reference sequence). Trimming took 0 bases from V and 6 from J, leaving 14 bases between them. The CDR3 spans 16 residues. CDR3 residues: CASSYSSAAPAGELFF. In DNA, the CDR3 is TGTGCCAGCAGTTACTCTTCAGCCGCTCCCGCCGGGGAGCTGTTTTTT.